The source of this T cell receptor beta chain is a study of identical twins' blood T cells (dated by TCRdb to about 2013). About the study as a whole: The approximately twelve libraries, six for the alpha chain and six for the beta chain, together yielded around 51 million Illumina reads. Using next-generation sequencing, the study compared the TCR alpha and beta chain repertoires of three pairs of monozygous twins to assess how genetics influences repertoire formation.

Donors were six healthy women forming three monozygous twin pairs. All three twin pairs had been raised together and were thought likely to have encountered the same vaccines and infectious agents. RNA was isolated from peripheral blood mononuclear cells and used to prepare TCR cDNA libraries. About this clonotype: This clone's antigen is unknown. No much larger clone is present one base from it, and per-base qualities are unavailable.

The receptor library was made with 5' RACE. The instrument was an Illumina Genome Analyzer IIx. The RNA-based TCR cDNA libraries were made using a previously described protocol that was modified in several ways. To prevent cross-contamination, sample-specific barcodes were added to both ends of each TCR cDNA library during cDNA synthesis and amplification. The authors' pipeline ran thus. Between about 100,000 and nearly 500,000 clonotypes were identified per individual, and about 2 to 3.6 million CDR3-containing reads were obtained per library. After reads with improper barcode index combinations were thrown out, a cloneset for each library was built using the MiTCR software. During the assembly of CDR3 clonotypes by MiTCR, low-quality reads were filtered or rescued and PCR and sequencing errors were corrected. Artificial out-of-frame clonotypes were removed by being mapped to in-frame sequences, with one indel in the CDR3 allowed. Similarity of V and J gene usage between donors was measured as Jensen-Shannon divergence divided by mean entropy. The raw public data were reprocessed by TCRdb itself: fastp quality trimming at Q25, MiXCR clonotype calling, in-frame beta chains only. Merged by CDR3 protein, the rows form single entries marked with the most common genes and DNA. The V and J calls were not made by the authors but by TCRdb's processing. Present in this sample are 350,000 to 450,000 distinct CDR3 sequences, under 30% of which were seen just once. Clones ranked in the top ten supply approximately 6.6% of the sample.

What the authors observed across the whole study: Among the most abundant TCRbeta clonotypes, every donor shared more CDR3 sequences with her own twin than with unrelated donors. Twin pairs were reported to be markedly more alike in V gene usage than unrelated donors were, even when looking at non-selected out-of-frame TCRbeta clonotypes. The number of shared CDR3 clonotypes between two donors was mainly determined by the product of their cloneset sizes, and twins did not clearly deviate from this trend. The study stated that the proposed role of the TCRalpha J segment in MHC recognition during thymic selection needs to be validated by independent studies. Environmental influences could not be excluded as an explanation for twin similarity, since twins were reared together.

The sequence was collected from a woman aged 18 to 55 in good health. Input material: PBMCs.

The DNA sequence follows: TGTGCCAGCAGCTGGGGGGAAGAGGTTGAAGCTTTCTTT. This gives the protein CASSWGEEVEAFF. The chain was built from TRBV7-6 and TRBJ1-1, and possibly TRBD1, on 5 matching bases. Measured from the cysteine to the phenylalanine, the CDR3 is 13 residues long. Kept here is only the CDR3 DNA, which spans 39 bases and is read in frame from base 1. For CDR1 and CDR2, the germline V gene lists SGHVS and FNYEAQ. Trimming removed 4 bases from V and 7 bases from J, leaving 13 bases between the germline ends. When the CDR3 is completed using the reference TRBV7-6 and TRBJ1-1 genes on either side, the full variable domain is GAGVSQSPRYKVTKRGQDVALRCDPISGHVSLYWYRQALGQGPEFLTYFNYEAQQDKSGLPNDRFSAERPEGSISTLTIQRTEQRDSAMYRCASSWGEEVEAFFGQGTRLTVV.